The 31 T cell receptor beta chains listed next were all sequenced from one sample in a study of OX40 agonist ivuxolimab in advanced cancers. This table comes from immunoSEQ multiplex PCR, and its TCRdb copy is limited to in-frame clones, with some not included. The sample contains tens of thousands of clones, around 90% of which appear only once. The input for sequencing was CD4+ or CD8+ T cells sorted from blood, taken in a trial of the OX40 agonist ivuxolimab. The receptors were sampled from an adult with an advanced solid tumor such as melanoma, head and neck, liver or kidney cancer.

The chain has TRBV2 and TRBJ2-5; D remains unclear. V lost 2 bases to trimming and J lost 1 base, with 8 bases between them. The CDR3 extends over 14 amino acids. Germline CDR1 is SNHLY and CDR2 is FYNNEI. The CDR3 here is CASSEWTVQETQYF. DNA for the CDR3: TGTGCCAGCAGTGAATGGACGGTCCAAGAGACCCAGTACTTC.

This clone was recorded a few times. The chain combines TRBV4-1 with TRBJ1-5, with D possibly TRBD1 on 6 matching bases. Trimming stripped 2 bases from V and 1 base from J, with 12 bases between. Germline values: CDR1 MGHRA, CDR2 YSYEKL. The CDR3 spans 16 residues. As DNA, the CDR3 is TGCGCCAGCAGCCAATGGTCGGGACAAAGCAATCAGCCCCAGCATTTT. Translated: CASSQWSGQSNQPQHF.

The gene calls are TRBV4-2 and TRBJ2-7, with 7 bases matching TRBD2. The CDR3 consists of 15 residues. V lost 1 base and J lost 1; bases outside the gene matches: 4. The germline CDR1 and CDR2 sequences are LGHNA and YNFKEQ. CDR3 loop: CASSQALAASYEQYF. In DNA, the CDR3 is TGTGCCAGCAGCCAAGCGCTAGCGGCTTCCTACGAGCAGTACTTC.

This chain connects TRBV7-2 to TRBJ2-3, with unresolved D. Germline CDR1 is SGHTA and CDR2 is FQGNSA. The CDR3 totals 17 residues. V lost 1 base to trimming and J lost 4 bases, with 18 bases between them. CDR3 DNA: TGTGCCAGCAGCTTAGATACCGTGGACGCGTCAGCAGATACGCAGTATTTT. Translation gives CASSLDTVDASADTQYF.

The gene calls are TRBV6-5 and TRBJ2-2, with D tentatively TRBD1 (6 bases). The germline V and J ends were trimmed by 2 bases and 5 bases, with 12 bases remaining between them. Germline-derived CDR1 and CDR2 are MNHEY and SVGAGI. This CDR3 is built from 15 residues. The CDR3, as DNA: TGTGCCAGCAGTTACCGGATACAGGGAACCGGGGAGCTGTTTTTT. Translated: CASSYRIQGTGELFF.

This chain joins TRBV9 and TRBJ2-5; D is tentatively TRBD1 or TRBD2 (5 bases each). V was clipped by 3 bases and J by 4 bases, with 10 bases between them. CDR3 size: 13 residues. The germline gives CDR1 SGDLS, CDR2 YYNGEE. CDR3 nucleotides: TGTGCCAGCAGCGACGGGACGGGAGAGACCCAGTACTTC. Translating it yields CASSDGTGETQYF.

With respect to this clone: The same CDR3 also results from other DNA sequences found in this sample. V is TRBV7-9 and J is TRBJ1-5; D gene ambiguous. CDR1 is SEHNR, CDR2 FQNEAQ, per germline (reference sequence). The CDR3 has 14 amino acids. V was trimmed by 1 base and J by 6 bases, leaving 10 bases between them. CDR3: CASSLVGGGQPQHF. In DNA, the CDR3 is TGTGCCAGCAGCTTAGTCGGAGGCGGTCAGCCCCAGCATTTT. Full variable domain (remainder filled in from reference TRBV7-9 and TRBJ1-5): DTGVSQNPRHKITKRGQNVTFRCDPISEHNRLYWYRQTLGQGPEFLTYFQNEAQLEKSRLLSDRFSAERPKGSFSTLEIQRTEQGDSAMYLCASSLVGGGQPQHFGDGTRLSIL.

The chain employs TRBV10-2 and TRBJ1-1; no definite D call. Germline CDR1 reads WSHSY; CDR2 reads SAAADI. V was clipped by 2 bases and J by 10 bases, with 11 bases between them. The CDR3 sequence is 12 residues long. CDR3 region: CASSELGAPAFF. For the CDR3, the DNA is TGCGCCAGCAGTGAGCTCGGAGCCCCAGCTTTCTTT.

The chain couples TRBV10-2 to TRBJ2-1; possibly TRBD2 for D (5 bases). CDR3 length equals 15 residues. CDR1 WSHSY and CDR2 SAAADI come from the germline V gene. Trimming pared 3 bases from V and 2 bases from J, leaving 11 bases between. CDR3 in amino acids: CASSEVGEAYNEQFF. The CDR3 DNA reads TGCGCCAGCAGTGAAGTGGGAGAGGCCTACAATGAGCAGTTCTTC.

This chain uses TRBV11-2 with TRBJ2-5, with TRBD1 identical over 12 bases. From germline, CDR1 is SGHAT and CDR2 FQNNGV. The CDR3 spans 17 residues. Trimming at V came to 4 bases and at J to 5 bases, leaving 11 bases not matched to a gene. The DNA for the CDR3 is TGTGCCAGCAGCTATCCCACCGGGACAGGGGGCTTTGAGACCCAGTACTTC. As protein: CASSYPTGTGGFETQYF.

The rearrangement links TRBV7-3 to TRBJ2-1; 7 bases agree with TRBD1. The CDR3 consists of 16 residues. CDR1 SGHTA and CDR2 FQGTGA come from the germline V gene. V dropped 0 bases and J dropped 4; count of bases not matched to a gene: 6. The CDR3 loop is CASSLTPGQSYNEQFF. The CDR3 DNA is TGTGCCAGCAGCTTAACACCGGGACAGAGTTACAATGAGCAGTTCTTC.

The rearrangement joins TRBV7-9 to TRBJ2-4; 10 nucleotides match TRBD2. V lost 5 bases to trimming and J lost 0 bases; unmatched junction nucleotides: 10. Per germline, CDR1 SEHNR and CDR2 FQNEAQ (reference sequence). The CDR3 is made up of 18 amino acids. CDR3 DNA: TGTGCCAGCAGCACCGAGCGGGAGGGACGATTAGCCAAAAACATTCAGTACTTC. It specifies CASSTEREGRLAKNIQYF.

The chain carries TRBV11-1 and TRBJ2-2; 8 bases map to TRBD2. This CDR3 is built from 16 residues. V lost 2 bases to trimming and J lost 3 bases; unmatched junction nucleotides: 5. Germline V gives CDR1 SGHAT, CDR2 FQDESV (reference sequence). The CDR3 region has the DNA TGTGCCAGCAGCTTACCGGGAGGGCCAGACACCGGGGAGCTGTTTTTT. This encodes CASSLPGGPDTGELFF. Full variable domain (missing parts from reference TRBV11-1 and TRBJ2-2): EAEVAQSPRYKITEKSQAVAFWCDPISGHATLYWYRQILGQGPELLVQFQDESVVDDSQLPKDRFSAERLKGVDSTLKIQPAELGDSAMYLCASSLPGGPDTGELFFGEGSRLTVL.

The chain joins TRBV5-1 to TRBJ2-7; 10 nucleotides align to TRBD2. The CDR3 consists of 15 residues. V lost 4 bases, J lost 0 bases, and 4 bases stayed unmatched. Per germline, CDR1 SGHRS and CDR2 YFSETQ. Written as DNA, the CDR3 is TGCGCCAGCAGCCAGGGACTAGCGAGCTCCTACGAGCAGTACTTC. Its translation is CASSQGLASSYEQYF.

This clone was observed once. CDR3: CASSLSGVVYNEQFF. The DNA for the CDR3 is TGTGCCAGCAGTTTATCAGGGGTCGTGTACAATGAGCAGTTCTTC. The genes are TRBV28 and TRBJ2-1; the D gene is possibly TRBD1 (6 bases). Germline CDR1 reads MDHEN; CDR2 reads SYDVKM. Trimming shortened V by 1 base and J by 4 bases, and 11 bases separated the two germline ends. The CDR3 has 15 residues.

The chain uses TRBV14 and TRBJ2-1; 8 bases align to TRBD2. Trimming at V came to 4 bases and at J to 2 bases, leaving 4 bases not matched to a gene. CDR1 is SGHDN, CDR2 FVKESK, per germline. This CDR3 is built from 15 residues. The CDR3 here is CASSPLAGTYNEQFF. CDR3 in DNA: TGTGCCAGCAGCCCCTTAGCGGGGACCTACAATGAGCAGTTCTTC. The complete variable domain, with remaining parts taken from reference TRBV14 and TRBJ2-1, reads EAGVTQFPSHSVIEKGQTVTLRCDPISGHDNLYWYRRVMGKEIKFLLHFVKESKQDESGMPNNRFLAERTGGTYSTLKVQPAELEDSGVYFCASSPLAGTYNEQFFGPGTRLTVL.

The rearrangement uses TRBV21-1 and TRBJ2-5. TRBV21-1 is given as a pseudogene. The CDR3 spans 14 residues. CDR3 sequence: CASSKVCKQETQYF. CDR3 bases: TGTGCCAGCAGCAAAGTATGCAAACAAGAGACCCAGTACTTC.

By share, this clone counts as medium-sized. The chain employs TRBV6-1 and TRBJ1-5; D unclear. V was pared by 2 bases and J by 12 bases, with 14 bases between. Per the germline V gene, CDR1 is MNHNS and CDR2 is SASEGT. This CDR3 contains 13 residues. The CDR3, as DNA: TGTGCCAGCAGTGAAATGGTGGGAGGGTTCCAGCATTTT. It specifies CASSEMVGGFQHF.

V is TRBV28 and J is TRBJ1-4; possible D gene TRBD1, 6 bases. The ends were cut back, 8 bases at V and 4 bases at J, with 11 bases in the middle. The CDR3 covers 13 residues. Looked up from germline, CDR1 is MDHEN and CDR2 is SYDVKM. CDR3 DNA: TGTGCCAGCGGGAACAGGGATAATGAAAAACTGTTTTTT. It specifies CASGNRDNEKLFF.

The genes are TRBV19 and TRBJ1-1, with unresolved D. The CDR3 spans 15 residues. CDR1 and CDR2 from the germline V gene are LNHDA and SQIVND (reference sequence). V dropped 6 bases and J dropped 1 base, with 15 bases sitting between them. The DNA of the CDR3 is TGTGCCAGTAGCCAAGGTGGTTACAAGAACACTGAAGCTTTCTTT. Translating gives CASSQGGYKNTEAFF.

The chain uses TRBV5-5 and TRBJ2-2, with 11 nucleotides matching TRBD1. Looked up from germline, CDR1 is SGHKS and CDR2 is YYEKEE (reference sequence). The CDR3 is 15 residues long. Unmatched junction bases numbered 5, after V lost 3 bases and J lost 7 bases. The DNA of the CDR3 is TGTGCCAGCAGCTCCGGACAGGGGGCCGGCGGGGAGCTGTTTTTT. The encoded protein is CASSSGQGAGGELFF.

The chain couples TRBV27 to TRBJ2-7; TRBD1 matches at 10 bases. The V segment lost 5 bases and the J segment 1 base; nucleotides outside the gene matches: 5. Germline CDR1 is MNHEY and CDR2 is SMNVEV (reference sequence). This CDR3 has 15 amino acids. The CDR3 loop is CASSPLGQGSYEQYF. The CDR3 DNA follows: TGTGCCAGCAGTCCCCTGGGACAGGGGTCCTACGAGCAGTACTTC.

This clone is medium-sized within its sample. The chain is built from TRBV2 and TRBJ1-1; D is undetermined. This CDR3 is 14 amino acids long. The V gene's germline CDR1 is SNHLY and CDR2 FYNNEI. The V and J ends lost 4 bases and 1 base respectively, with 10 bases between them. CDR3 DNA sequence: TGTGCCAGCAGTGTGGGATCGTCGAACACTGAAGCTTTCTTT. Translation gives CASSVGSSNTEAFF.

This chain joins TRBV28 and TRBJ2-7; 9 bases line up with TRBD1. The CDR3 is 13 amino acids. The germline CDR1 and CDR2 sequences are MDHEN and SYDVKM. J lost 5 bases, V lost 11 bases, and 10 bases had no gene match. The CDR3 loop is CAGGDRASNEQYF. CDR3 DNA sequence: TGTGCCGGCGGGGACAGGGCTAGTAACGAGCAGTACTTC.

The sample holds one count of this clone. The gene calls are TRBV19 and TRBJ2-1; D may match TRBD1 or TRBD2 (5 bases each). V was clipped by 5 bases and J by 11 bases, with 16 bases between them. Germline CDR1 is LNHDA and CDR2 is SQIVND (reference sequence). This CDR3 has 13 amino acids. The CDR3 region is CASSYGNGAQQFF. The CDR3 DNA sequence: TGTGCCAGTAGTTATGGAAACGGGGCCCAGCAGTTCTTC.

J is TRBJ1-2 and V is TRBV28; D is undetermined. There are 17 residues in the CDR3. Trimming removed 1 base from V and 6 bases from J, with 21 bases in between. From germline, CDR1 is MDHEN and CDR2 SYDVKM. The CDR3 bases are TGTGCCAGCAGTTTATATGCCCCGTTGACTGGGGTTGATGGCTACACCTTC. It codes for CASSLYAPLTGVDGYTF.

This clone was counted a single time. Compared with germline, one end of the junction differs, possibly owing to a read error. The chain joins TRBV7-9 to TRBJ2-6; D is perhaps TRBD2 (7 bases). Germline V gene lookup returns CDR1 SEHNR and CDR2 FQNEAQ (reference sequence). This CDR3 is 12 amino acids long. The CDR3 nucleotides read TGTGCCAGCAGCGCGGGGGCCCACGTCCTGACTTTC. Its translation is CASSAGAHVLTF.

This chain links TRBV7-9 with TRBJ2-1; no reliable D call. The V gene lost 5 bases and the J gene lost 0 bases, with 5 bases spanning the gap. The CDR3 is 13 residues long. CDR1 SEHNR and CDR2 FQNEAQ come from the germline V gene (reference sequence). CDR3 nucleotide sequence: TGTGCCAGCAGCCCGTCCTCCTACAATGAGCAGTTCTTC. This codes for CASSPSSYNEQFF.

The chain uses TRBV10-3 and TRBJ1-2; 8 bases fit TRBD1. This CDR3 comprises 16 residues. The trim removed 4 bases at V and 7 bases at J, leaving 14 bases unmatched. Germline V lookup: CDR1 ENHRY, CDR2 SYGVKD. CDR3 region: CAISGATGEESFGYTF. In DNA, the CDR3 is TGTGCCATCAGTGGAGCGACAGGGGAGGAGAGCTTTGGCTACACCTTC.

The chain couples TRBV27 to TRBJ1-1, with D maybe TRBD1 (6 bases). Germline V gene sequence: CDR1 MNHEY, CDR2 SMNVEV (reference sequence). The CDR3 runs to 14 residues. With 5 bases removed from V and 0 bases from J, the gap between germline ends came to 10 bases. The chain's CDR3 is CASSIGGVNTEAFF. As DNA, the CDR3 is TGTGCCAGCAGTATAGGGGGAGTGAACACTGAAGCTTTCTTT.

V and J are TRBV29-1 and TRBJ2-1; TRBD2 aligns across 7 bases. V was pared by 4 bases and J by 2 bases, with 5 bases of the junction left unmatched. Germline assignment: CDR1 SQVTM and CDR2 ANQGSEA. This CDR3 has 14 residues. CDR3 in amino acids: CSVVGGLAYNEQFF. The CDR3 DNA sequence: TGCAGCGTTGTTGGTGGACTAGCCTACAATGAGCAGTTCTTC.